This TCR beta chain was obtained from a study of OX40 agonist ivuxolimab in advanced cancers. The overall study: Patients undergoing dose escalation presented with hepatocellular carcinoma, melanoma, renal cell or head and neck cancer. Findings and caveats of the study: CD4+ T cells averaged fewer expanded clones than CD8+ T cells. Expanded peripheral T cells had an undetermined antigen specificity.

Sequencing used immunoSEQ multiplex PCR; TCRdb keeps in-frame clones, though not all of them. In the table there are tens of thousands of clones, approximately 90% of which are singletons. Patients were ineligible given autoimmune disease history or systemic immunosuppression. This clone was recorded only once. Antigen: not known. Deletions cut 2 bases from V and 4 bases from J, with 13 bases between. This CDR3 contains 15 residues. Germline V gene data show CDR1 as SGHDT and CDR2 as YYEEEE. The sequence derives from an adult with an advanced solid tumor such as melanoma, head and neck, liver or kidney cancer. This chain connects TRBV5-6 to TRBJ1-5; TRBD1 might be the D (6 bases). Sequencing used CD4+ or CD8+ T cells sorted from blood, obtained in a trial of the OX40 agonist ivuxolimab. In DNA form, the CDR3 reads TGTGCCAGCAGCTTTTACGGACAGACAAATCAGCCCCAGCATTTT. This encodes CASSFYGQTNQPQHF.